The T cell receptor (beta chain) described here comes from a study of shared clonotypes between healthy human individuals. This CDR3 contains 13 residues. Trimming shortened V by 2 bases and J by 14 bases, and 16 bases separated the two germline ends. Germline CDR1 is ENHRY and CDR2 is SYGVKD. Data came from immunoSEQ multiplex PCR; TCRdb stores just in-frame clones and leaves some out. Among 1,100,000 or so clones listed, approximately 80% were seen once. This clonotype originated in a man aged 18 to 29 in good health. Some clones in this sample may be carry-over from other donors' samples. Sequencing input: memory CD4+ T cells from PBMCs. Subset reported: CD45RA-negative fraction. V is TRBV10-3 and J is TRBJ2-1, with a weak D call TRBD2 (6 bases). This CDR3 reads CAISEVSGEGKFF. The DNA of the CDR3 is TGTGCCATCAGTGAGGTTAGCGGAGAGGGGAAGTTCTTC.